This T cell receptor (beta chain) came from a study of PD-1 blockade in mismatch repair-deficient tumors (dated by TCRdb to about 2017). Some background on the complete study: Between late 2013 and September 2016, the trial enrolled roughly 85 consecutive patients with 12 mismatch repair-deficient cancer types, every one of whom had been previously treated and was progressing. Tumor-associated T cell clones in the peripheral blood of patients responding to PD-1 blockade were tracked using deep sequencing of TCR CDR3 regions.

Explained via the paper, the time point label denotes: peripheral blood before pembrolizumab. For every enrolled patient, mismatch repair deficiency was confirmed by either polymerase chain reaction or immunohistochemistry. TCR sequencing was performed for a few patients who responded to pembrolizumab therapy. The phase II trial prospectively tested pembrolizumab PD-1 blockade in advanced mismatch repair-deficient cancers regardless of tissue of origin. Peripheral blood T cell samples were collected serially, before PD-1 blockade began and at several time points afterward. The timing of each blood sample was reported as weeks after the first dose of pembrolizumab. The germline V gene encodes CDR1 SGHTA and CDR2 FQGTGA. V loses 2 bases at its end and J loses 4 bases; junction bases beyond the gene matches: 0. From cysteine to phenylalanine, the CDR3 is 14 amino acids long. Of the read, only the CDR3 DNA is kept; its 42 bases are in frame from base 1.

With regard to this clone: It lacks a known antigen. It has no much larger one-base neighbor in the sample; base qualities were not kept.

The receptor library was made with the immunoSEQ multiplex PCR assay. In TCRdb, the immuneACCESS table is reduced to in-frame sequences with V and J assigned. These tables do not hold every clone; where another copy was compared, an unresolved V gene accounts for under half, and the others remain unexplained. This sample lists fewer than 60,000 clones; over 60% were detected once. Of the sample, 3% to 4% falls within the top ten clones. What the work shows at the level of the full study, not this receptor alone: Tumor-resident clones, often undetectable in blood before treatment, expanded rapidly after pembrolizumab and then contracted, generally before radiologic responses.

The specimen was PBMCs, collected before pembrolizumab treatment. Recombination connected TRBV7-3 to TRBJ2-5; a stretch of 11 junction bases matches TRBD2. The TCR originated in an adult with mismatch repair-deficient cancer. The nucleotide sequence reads TGTGCCAGCAGCTTAGGACTAGCGGGAGAGACCCAGTACTTC. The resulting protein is CASSLGLAGETQYF.